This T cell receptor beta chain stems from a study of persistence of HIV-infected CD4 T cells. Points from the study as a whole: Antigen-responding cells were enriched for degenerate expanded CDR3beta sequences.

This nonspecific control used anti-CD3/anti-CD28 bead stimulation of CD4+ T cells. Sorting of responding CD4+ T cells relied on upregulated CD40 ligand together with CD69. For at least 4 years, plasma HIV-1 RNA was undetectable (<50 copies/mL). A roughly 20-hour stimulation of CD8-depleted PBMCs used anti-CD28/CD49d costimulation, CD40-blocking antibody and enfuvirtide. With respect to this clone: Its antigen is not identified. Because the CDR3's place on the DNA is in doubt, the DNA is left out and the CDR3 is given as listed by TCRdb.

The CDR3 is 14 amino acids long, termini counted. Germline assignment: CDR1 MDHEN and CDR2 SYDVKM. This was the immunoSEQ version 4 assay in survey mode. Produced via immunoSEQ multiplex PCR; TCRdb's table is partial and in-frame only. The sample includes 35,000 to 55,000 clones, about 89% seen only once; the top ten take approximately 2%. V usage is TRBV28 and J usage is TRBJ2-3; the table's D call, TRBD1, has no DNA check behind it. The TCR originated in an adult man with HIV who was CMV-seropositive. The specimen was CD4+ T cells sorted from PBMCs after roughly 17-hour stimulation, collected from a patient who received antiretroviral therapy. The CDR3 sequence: CASSFGQGAHSRYF.